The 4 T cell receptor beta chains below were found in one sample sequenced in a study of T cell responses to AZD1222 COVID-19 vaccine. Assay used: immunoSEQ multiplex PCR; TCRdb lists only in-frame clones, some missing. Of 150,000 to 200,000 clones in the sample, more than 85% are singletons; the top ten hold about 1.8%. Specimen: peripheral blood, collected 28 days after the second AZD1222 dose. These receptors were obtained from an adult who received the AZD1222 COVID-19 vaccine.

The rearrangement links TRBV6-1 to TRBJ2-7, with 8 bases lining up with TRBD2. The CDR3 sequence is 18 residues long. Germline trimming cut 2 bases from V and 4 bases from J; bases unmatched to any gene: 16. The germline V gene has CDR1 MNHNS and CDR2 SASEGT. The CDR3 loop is CASSERTSSTGYGYEQYF. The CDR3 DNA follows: TGTGCCAGCAGTGAAAGGACTAGCTCGACCGGTTACGGGTACGAGCAGTACTTC.

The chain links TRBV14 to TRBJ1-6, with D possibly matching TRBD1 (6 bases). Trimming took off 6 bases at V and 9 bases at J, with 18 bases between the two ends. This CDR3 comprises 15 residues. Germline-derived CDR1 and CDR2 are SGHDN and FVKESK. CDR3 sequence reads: CASRQGSARGSPLHF. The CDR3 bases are TGTGCCAGCAGACAGGGTAGCGCTCGGGGTTCACCCCTCCACTTT.

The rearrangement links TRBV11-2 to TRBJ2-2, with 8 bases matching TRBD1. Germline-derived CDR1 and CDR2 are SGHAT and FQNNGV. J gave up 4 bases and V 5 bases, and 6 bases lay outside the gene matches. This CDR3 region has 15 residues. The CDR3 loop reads CASSKGQGGTGELFF. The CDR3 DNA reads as TGTGCCAGCAGCAAAGGACAGGGAGGCACCGGGGAGCTGTTTTTT.

The CDR3 DNA follows: TGCGCCAGCAGTGAGTCGAGAGCGGGAGAATTGAGTGAGCAGTTCTTC. Residues: CASSESRAGELSEQFF. The gene calls are TRBV10-1 and TRBJ2-1; 8 nucleotides agree with TRBD2. The length of the CDR3 is 16 residues. Germline V lookup: CDR1 WNHNN, CDR2 SYGVQD (reference sequence). V trimming: 0 bases; J trimming: 9 bases; junction bases outside the gene matches: 10.